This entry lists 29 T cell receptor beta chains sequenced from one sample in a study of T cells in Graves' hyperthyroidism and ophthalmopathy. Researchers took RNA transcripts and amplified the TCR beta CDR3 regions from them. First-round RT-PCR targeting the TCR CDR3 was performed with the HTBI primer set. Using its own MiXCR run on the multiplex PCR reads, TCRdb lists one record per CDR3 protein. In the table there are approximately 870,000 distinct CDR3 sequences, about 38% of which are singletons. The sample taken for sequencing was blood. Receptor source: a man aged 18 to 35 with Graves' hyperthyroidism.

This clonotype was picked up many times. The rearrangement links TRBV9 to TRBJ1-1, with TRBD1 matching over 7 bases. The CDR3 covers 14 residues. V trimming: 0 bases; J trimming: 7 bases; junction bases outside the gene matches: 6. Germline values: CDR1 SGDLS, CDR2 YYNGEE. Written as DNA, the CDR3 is TGTGCCAGCAGCGTAGAGGGACAGCAGGATGAAGCTTTCTTT. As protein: CASSVEGQQDEAFF.

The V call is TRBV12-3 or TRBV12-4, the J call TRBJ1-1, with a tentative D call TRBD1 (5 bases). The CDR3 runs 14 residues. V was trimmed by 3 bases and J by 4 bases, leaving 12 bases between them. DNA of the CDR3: TGTGCCAGCAGTTTCGGGAAAGGGGTCACTGAAGCTTTCTTT. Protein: CASSFGKGVTEAFF.

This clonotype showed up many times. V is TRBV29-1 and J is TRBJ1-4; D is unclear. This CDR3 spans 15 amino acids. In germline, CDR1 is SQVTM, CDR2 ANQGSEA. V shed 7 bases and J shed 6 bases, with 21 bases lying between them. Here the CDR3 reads CSARTGNGVHEKLFF. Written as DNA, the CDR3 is TGCAGCGCCCGAACCGGTAACGGCGTACATGAAAAACTGTTTTTT.

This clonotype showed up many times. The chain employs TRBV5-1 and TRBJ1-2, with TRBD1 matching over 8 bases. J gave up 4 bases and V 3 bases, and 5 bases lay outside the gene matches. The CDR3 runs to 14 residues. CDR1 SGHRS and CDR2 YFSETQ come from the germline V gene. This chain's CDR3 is CASSWGQVTYGYTF. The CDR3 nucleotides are TGCGCCAGCAGCTGGGGACAGGTGACCTATGGCTACACCTTC.

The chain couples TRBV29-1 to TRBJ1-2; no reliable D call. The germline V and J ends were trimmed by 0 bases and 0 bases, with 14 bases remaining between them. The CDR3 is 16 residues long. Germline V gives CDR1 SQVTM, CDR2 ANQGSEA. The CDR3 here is CSVEDQKWLANYGYTF. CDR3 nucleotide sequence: TGCAGCGTTGAAGATCAAAAGTGGTTAGCTAACTATGGCTACACCTTC.

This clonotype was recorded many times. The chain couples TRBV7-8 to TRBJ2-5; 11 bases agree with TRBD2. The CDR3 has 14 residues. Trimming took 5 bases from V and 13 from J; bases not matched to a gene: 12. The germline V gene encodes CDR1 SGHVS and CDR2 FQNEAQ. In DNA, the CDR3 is TGTGCCAGCAGCCCGTTAGCGGGGGGGTCAAGGGGGTACTTC. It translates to CASSPLAGGSRGYF.

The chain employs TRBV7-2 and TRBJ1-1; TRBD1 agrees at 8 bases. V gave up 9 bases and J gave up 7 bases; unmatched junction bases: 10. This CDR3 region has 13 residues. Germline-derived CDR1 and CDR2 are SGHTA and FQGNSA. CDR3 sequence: CASTSGGFGEAFF. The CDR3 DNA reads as TGTGCCAGTACCTCAGGGGGCTTCGGTGAAGCTTTCTTT.

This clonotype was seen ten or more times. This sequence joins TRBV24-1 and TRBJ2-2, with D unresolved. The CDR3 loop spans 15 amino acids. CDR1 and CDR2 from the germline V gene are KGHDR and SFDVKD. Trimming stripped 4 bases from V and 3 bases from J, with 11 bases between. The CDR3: CATSDPDTHTGELFF. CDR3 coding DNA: TGTGCCACCAGTGACCCCGACACGCACACCGGGGAGCTGTTTTTT.

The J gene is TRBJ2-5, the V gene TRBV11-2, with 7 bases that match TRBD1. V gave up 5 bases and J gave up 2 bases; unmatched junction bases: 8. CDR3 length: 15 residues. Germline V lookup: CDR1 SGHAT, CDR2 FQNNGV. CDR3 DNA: TGTGCCAGCAGCCCGTGGGGCAGGGGGCAAGAGACCCAGTACTTC. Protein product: CASSPWGRGQETQYF.

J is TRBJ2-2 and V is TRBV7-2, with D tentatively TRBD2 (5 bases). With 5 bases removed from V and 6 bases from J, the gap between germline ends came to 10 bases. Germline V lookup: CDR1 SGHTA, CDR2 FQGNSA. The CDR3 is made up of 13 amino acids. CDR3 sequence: CASSHLSAGELFF. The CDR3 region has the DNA TGTGCCAGCAGCCACCTTAGCGCCGGGGAGCTGTTTTTT.

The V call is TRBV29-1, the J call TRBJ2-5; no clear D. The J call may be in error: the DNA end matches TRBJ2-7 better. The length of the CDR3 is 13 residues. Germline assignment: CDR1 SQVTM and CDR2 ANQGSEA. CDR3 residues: CSAEGHGAYEQYF. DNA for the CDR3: TGCAGCGCCGAAGGCCACGGAGCTTACGAGCAGTACTTC.

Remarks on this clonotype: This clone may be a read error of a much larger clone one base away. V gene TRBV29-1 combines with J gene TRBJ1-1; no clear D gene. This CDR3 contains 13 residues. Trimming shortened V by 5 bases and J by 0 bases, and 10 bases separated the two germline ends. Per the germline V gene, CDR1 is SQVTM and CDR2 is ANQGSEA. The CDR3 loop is CSVKRGMNTEAFF. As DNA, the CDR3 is TGCAGCGTTAAACGAGGGATGAACACTGAAGCTTTCTTT.

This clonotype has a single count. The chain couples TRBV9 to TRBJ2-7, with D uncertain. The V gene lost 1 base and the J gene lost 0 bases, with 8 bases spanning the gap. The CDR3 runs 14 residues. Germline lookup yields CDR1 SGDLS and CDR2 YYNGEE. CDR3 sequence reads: CASSVQDGSYEQYF. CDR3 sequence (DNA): TGTGCCAGCAGCGTACAGGACGGCTCCTACGAGCAGTACTTC.

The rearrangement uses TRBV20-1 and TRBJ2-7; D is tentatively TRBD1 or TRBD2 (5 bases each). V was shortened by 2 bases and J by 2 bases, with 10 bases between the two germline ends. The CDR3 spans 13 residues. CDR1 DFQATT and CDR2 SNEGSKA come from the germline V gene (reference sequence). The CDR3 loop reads CSARPGSTYEQYF. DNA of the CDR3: TGCAGTGCTAGACCAGGGAGTACCTACGAGCAGTACTTC.

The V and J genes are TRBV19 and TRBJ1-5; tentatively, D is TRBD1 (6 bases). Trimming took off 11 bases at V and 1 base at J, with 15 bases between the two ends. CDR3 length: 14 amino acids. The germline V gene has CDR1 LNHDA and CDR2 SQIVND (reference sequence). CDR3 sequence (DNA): TGTGCCGGTATGCTGGGACAAAGCAATCAGCCCCAGCATTTT. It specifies CAGMLGQSNQPQHF.

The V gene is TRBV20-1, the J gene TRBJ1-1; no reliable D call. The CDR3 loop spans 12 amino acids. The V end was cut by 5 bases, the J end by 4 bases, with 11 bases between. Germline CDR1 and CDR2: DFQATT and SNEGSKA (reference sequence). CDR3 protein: CSASRGLTEAFF. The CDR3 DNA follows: TGCAGTGCTTCCCGTGGCCTCACTGAAGCTTTCTTT.

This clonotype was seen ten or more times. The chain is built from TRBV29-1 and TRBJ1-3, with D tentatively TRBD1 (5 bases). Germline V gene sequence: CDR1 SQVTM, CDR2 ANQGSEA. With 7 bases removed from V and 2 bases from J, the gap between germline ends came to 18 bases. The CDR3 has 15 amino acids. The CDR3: CSAGEGTAAGNTIYF. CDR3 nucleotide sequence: TGCAGCGCAGGAGAGGGGACGGCAGCTGGAAACACCATATATTTT.

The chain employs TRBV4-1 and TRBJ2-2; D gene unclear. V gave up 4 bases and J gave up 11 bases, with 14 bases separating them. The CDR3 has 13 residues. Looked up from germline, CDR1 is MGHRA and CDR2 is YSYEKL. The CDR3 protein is CASSPLKGKELFF. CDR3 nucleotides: TGCGCCAGCAGCCCACTAAAGGGAAAAGAGCTGTTTTTT.

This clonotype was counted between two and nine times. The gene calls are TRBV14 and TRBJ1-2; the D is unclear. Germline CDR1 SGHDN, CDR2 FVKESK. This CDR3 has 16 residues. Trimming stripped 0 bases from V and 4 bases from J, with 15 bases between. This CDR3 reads CASSQDSGFSPYGYTF. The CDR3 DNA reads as TGTGCCAGCAGCCAAGATTCCGGGTTTAGCCCCTATGGCTACACCTTC.

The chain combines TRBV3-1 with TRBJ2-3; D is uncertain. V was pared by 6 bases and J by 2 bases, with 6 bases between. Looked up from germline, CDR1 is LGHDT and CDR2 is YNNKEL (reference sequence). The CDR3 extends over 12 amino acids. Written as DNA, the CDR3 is TGTGCCAGCAGTTCAAACACAGATACGCAGTATTTT. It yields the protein CASSSNTDTQYF.

DNA of the CDR3: TGTGCCAGCAGTTCGCGGGGGGGCATTGAGACCCAGTACTTC. Residues: CASSSRGGIETQYF. The chain recombines TRBV12-3 or TRBV12-4 with TRBJ2-5; the match to TRBD2 covers 9 bases. The CDR3 sequence is 14 residues long. V lost 4 bases, J lost 5 bases, and 5 bases stayed unmatched.

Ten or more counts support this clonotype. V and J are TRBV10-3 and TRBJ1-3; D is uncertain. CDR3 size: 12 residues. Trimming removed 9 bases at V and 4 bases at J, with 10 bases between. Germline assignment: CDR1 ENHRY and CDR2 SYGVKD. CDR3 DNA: TGTGCCATTCGACGGGAGGGAAACACCATATATTTT. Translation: CAIRREGNTIYF.

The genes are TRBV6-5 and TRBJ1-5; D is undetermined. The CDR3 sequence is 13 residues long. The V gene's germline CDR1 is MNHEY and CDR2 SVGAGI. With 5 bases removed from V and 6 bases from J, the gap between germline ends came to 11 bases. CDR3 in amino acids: CASSELGSQPQHF. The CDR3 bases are TGTGCCAGCAGTGAACTCGGGTCTCAGCCCCAGCATTTT.

DNA for the CDR3: TGTGCCAGCGAAAACCAAGAGACCCAGTACTTC. Protein: CASENQETQYF. This chain uses TRBV7-9 with TRBJ2-5; D not certain. This CDR3 is 11 amino acids long. V was trimmed by 8 bases and J by 0 bases, leaving 4 bases between them. CDR1 and CDR2 (germline): SEHNR, FQNEAQ (reference sequence).

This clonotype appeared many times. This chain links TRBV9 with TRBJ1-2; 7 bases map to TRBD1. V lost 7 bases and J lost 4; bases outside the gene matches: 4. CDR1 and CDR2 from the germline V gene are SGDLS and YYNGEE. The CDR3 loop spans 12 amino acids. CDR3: CASGDSSYGYTF. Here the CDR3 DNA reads TGTGCCAGCGGGGACAGTAGCTATGGCTACACCTTC.

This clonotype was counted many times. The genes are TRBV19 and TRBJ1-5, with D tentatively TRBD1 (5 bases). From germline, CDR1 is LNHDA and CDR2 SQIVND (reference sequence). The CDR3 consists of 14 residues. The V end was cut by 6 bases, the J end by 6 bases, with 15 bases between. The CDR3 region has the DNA TGTGCCAGTAGCCCGACGGACATTGGTCAGCCCCAGCATTTT. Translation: CASSPTDIGQPQHF.

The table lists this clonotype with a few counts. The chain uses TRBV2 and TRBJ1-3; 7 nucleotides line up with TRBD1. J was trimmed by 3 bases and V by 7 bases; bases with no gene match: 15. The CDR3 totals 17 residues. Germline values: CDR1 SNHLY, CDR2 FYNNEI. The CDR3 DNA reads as TGTGCCAGCATCCCTTCAGGGGGAGACATACATGGAAACACCATATATTTT. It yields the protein CASIPSGGDIHGNTIYF.

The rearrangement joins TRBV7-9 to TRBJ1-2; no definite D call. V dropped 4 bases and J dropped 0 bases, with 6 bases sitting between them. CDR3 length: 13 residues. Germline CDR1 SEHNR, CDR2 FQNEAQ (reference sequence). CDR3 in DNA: TGTGCCAGCAGCTCCAACCCTAACTATGGCTACACCTTC. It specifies CASSSNPNYGYTF.

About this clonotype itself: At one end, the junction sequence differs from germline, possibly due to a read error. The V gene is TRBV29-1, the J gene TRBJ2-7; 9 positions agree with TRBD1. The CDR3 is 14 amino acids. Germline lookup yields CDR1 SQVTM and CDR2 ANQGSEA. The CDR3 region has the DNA TGCAGGGTTGCAGGGACAGGGACACCCTACGAGCAGTACTTC. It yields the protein CRVAGTGTPYEQYF.